This passage covers 18 T cell receptor beta chains from one sample sequenced in a study of CD8+CD57+ T cells in acquired aplastic anemia. The template for TCR beta VDJ and CDR3 sequence profiling was genomic DNA. From the reads, TCRdb called clonotypes with MiXCR, one entry per CDR3 protein. The sample lists around 180,000 distinct CDR3 sequences; less than 65% were seen once. Sequenced: sorted CD4+, CD8+, or CD8+CD57+ T cells (not recorded which) from PBMCs. The source of these receptors is a human donor with severe aplastic anemia or a healthy control (not recorded which).

The chain joins TRBV29-1 to TRBJ1-5; 8 nucleotides agree with TRBD1. The germline gives CDR1 SQVTM, CDR2 ANQGSEA. The trim removed 4 bases at V and 3 bases at J, leaving 8 bases unmatched. CDR3 length: 15 amino acids. CDR3 amino acids: CSVVTGTGYNQPQHF. CDR3 nucleotides: TGCAGCGTTGTTACTGGGACAGGCTACAATCAGCCCCAGCATTTT.

The rearrangement uses TRBV24-1 and TRBJ2-3; the D gene is possibly TRBD1 (5 bases). Germline V gene sequence: CDR1 KGHDR, CDR2 SFDVKD. The CDR3 consists of 13 residues. Trimming took 5 bases from V and 2 from J, leaving 7 bases between them. The CDR3 loop reads CATSGGNTDTQYF. The CDR3 DNA follows: TGTGCCACCAGTGGGGGCAACACAGATACGCAGTATTTT.

Points on this clonotype: One end of the junction fails to match germline, which may point to a read error. In nucleotides, the CDR3 is TGTGCTAGCAGCTTGGGAACAGGCAGGAATACGCAGTATTTT. Its translation is CASSLGTGRNTQYF. The chain links TRBV7-6 to TRBJ2-3; a possible D gene is TRBD1 (5 bases). From germline, CDR1 is SGHVS and CDR2 FNYEAQ. The CDR3 totals 14 residues.

This clonotype has a count of ten or more. The J gene is TRBJ1-3, the V gene TRBV15; possible D gene TRBD1, 6 bases. V lost 3 bases and J lost 2, with 8 bases in between. This CDR3 has 14 residues. Germline V gene lookup returns CDR1 LNHNV and CDR2 YYDKDF (reference sequence). In nucleotides, the CDR3 is TGTGCCACCAGCAGTGGGACAACTGGAAACACCATATATTTT. Its protein is CATSSGTTGNTIYF.

This clonotype was picked up many times. The chain links TRBV12-5 to TRBJ2-7, with D perhaps matching TRBD2 (5 bases). Trimming removed 1 base at V and 2 bases at J, with 12 bases between. This CDR3 is built from 15 residues. Germline-derived CDR1 and CDR2 are LGHNT and FRNRAP. The CDR3 here is CASGLGTPRPYEQYF. CDR3 DNA sequence: TGTGCTAGTGGTTTGGGGACTCCCAGGCCCTACGAGCAGTACTTC. Full variable domain (missing parts from reference TRBV12-5 and TRBJ2-7): DARVTQTPRHKVTEMGQEVTMRCQPILGHNTVFWYRQTMMQGLELLAYFRNRAPLDDSGMPKDRFSAEMPDATLATLKIQPSEPRDSAVYFCASGLGTPRPYEQYFGPGTRLTVT.

This clonotype was recorded at least ten times. The rearrangement links TRBV7-9 to TRBJ2-7, with 8 bases fitting TRBD1. CDR3 length equals 18 residues. Trimming at V came to 5 bases and at J to 3 bases, leaving 18 bases not matched to a gene. Germline CDR1 and CDR2: SEHNR and FQNEAQ (reference sequence). The CDR3 here is CASSLHSTGDRSYYEQYF. CDR3 DNA sequence: TGTGCCAGCAGCCTACACTCAACGGGGGACAGGAGTTACTACGAGCAGTACTTC.

This CDR3 reads CASSHGTGGYGYTF. CDR3 DNA: TGTGCCAGCAGCCACGGAACAGGGGGCTATGGCTACACCTTC. V usage is TRBV7-6 and J usage is TRBJ1-2; 8 bases match TRBD1. V shed 5 bases and J 4 bases; nucleotides not matched to a gene: 6. The CDR3 spans 14 residues. CDR1 SGHVS and CDR2 FNYEAQ come from the germline V gene. The full variable domain, rest sourced from reference TRBV7-6 and TRBJ1-2, is GAGVSQSPRYKVTKRGQDVALRCDPISGHVSLYWYRQALGQGPEFLTYFNYEAQQDKSGLPNDRFSAERPEGSISTLTIQRTEQRDSAMYRCASSHGTGGYGYTFGSGTRLTVV.

This clonotype was detected once. The chain uses TRBV29-1 and TRBJ2-1, with D possibly TRBD1 on 5 matching bases. This CDR3 contains 12 residues. Germline V CDR1 and CDR2: SQVTM, ANQGSEA. V was pared by 3 bases and J by 2 bases, with 5 bases between. DNA of the CDR3: TGCAGCGTTGAGGACACCTACAATGAGCAGTTCTTC. This codes for CSVEDTYNEQFF.

The chain joins TRBV20-1 to TRBJ2-3; perhaps TRBD2 as D (5 bases). The V and J ends lost 3 bases and 4 bases respectively, with 11 bases between them. The CDR3 contains 13 residues. Germline CDR1 and CDR2: DFQATT and SNEGSKA (reference sequence). CDR3 coding DNA: TGCAGTGCTAGGGGCGGGCATGCAGATACGCAGTATTTT. Translated, it gives CSARGGHADTQYF.

The gene calls are TRBV7-9 and TRBJ2-7, with 11 bases fitting TRBD1. The length of the CDR3 is 14 residues. Trimming cost V 5 bases and J 7 bases; bases outside gene matches: 7. The V gene's germline CDR1 is SEHNR and CDR2 FQNEAQ (reference sequence). CDR3 sequence: CASSIGQGAEEQYF. For the CDR3, the DNA is TGTGCCAGCAGCATAGGACAGGGGGCAGAAGAGCAGTACTTC.

This clonotype was seen many times. One end of the junction varies from germline; a read error may be responsible. The chain couples TRBV7-9 to TRBJ2-3; the D is unclear. Germline CDR1 is SEHNR and CDR2 is FQNEAQ (reference sequence). This CDR3 is built from 11 residues. CDR3 loop: CASSDSPVLLF. In nucleotides, the CDR3 is TGTGCCAGCAGCGATAGCCCCGTGTTACTTTTT.

A few counts support this clonotype. This chain joins TRBV5-4 and TRBJ1-1, with D perhaps TRBD1 (5 bases). The CDR3 has 14 amino acids. With 2 bases removed from V and 3 bases from J, the gap between germline ends came to 11 bases. Germline V lookup: CDR1 SGHNT, CDR2 YYREEE (reference sequence). The DNA of the CDR3 is TGTGCCAGCAGCTTCACCGGGGACGACACTGAAGCTTTCTTT. Its protein is CASSFTGDDTEAFF. Full variable domain (missing parts from reference TRBV5-4 and TRBJ1-1): ETGVTQSPTHLIKTRGQQVTLRCSSQSGHNTVSWYQQALGQGPQFIFQYYREEENGRGNFPPRFSGLQFPNYSSELNVNALELDDSALYLCASSFTGDDTEAFFGQGTRLTVV.

On this clonotype itself: The DNA is left out, because the CDR3 cannot be placed on it with certainty; the CDR3 is given as TCRdb lists it. This chain uses TRBV5-1 with TRBJ2-3; TRBD1, the table's D call, was not compared with the DNA. Looked up from germline, CDR1 is SGHRS and CDR2 is YFSETQ. Counting both end residues, the CDR3 totals 23 amino acids. CDR3 region: CASSLGGLSYEQYFGDSTDTQYF.

The chain is built from TRBV12-3 or TRBV12-4 and TRBJ2-5, with D perhaps matching TRBD2 (5 bases). The ends were cut back, 5 bases at V and 3 bases at J, with 10 bases in the middle. The CDR3 covers 13 residues. DNA of the CDR3: TGTGCCAGCAGTCCACGGGGAAAAGAGACCCAGTACTTC. Translated, it gives CASSPRGKETQYF.

The CDR3: CASSSVGTANYEQYF. In DNA, the CDR3 is TGTGCCAGCAGCTCCGTCGGGACAGCGAACTACGAGCAGTACTTC. This chain uses TRBV4-2 with TRBJ2-7; 7 nucleotides line up with TRBD1. Germline trimming cut 5 bases from V and 3 bases from J; bases unmatched to any gene: 10. CDR1 is LGHNA, CDR2 YNFKEQ, per germline. CDR3 length: 15 amino acids.

With respect to this clonotype: This clone may be a read error of a much larger clone one base away. The chain combines TRBV25-1 with TRBJ2-7; D gene unclear. V was cut by 8 bases and J by 0 bases, with 14 bases left in between. The CDR3 has 14 residues. Germline CDR1 reads MGHDK; CDR2 reads SYGVNS. The chain's CDR3 is CASVEGGNSYEQYF. The CDR3 nucleotides read TGTGCCAGCGTTGAAGGTGGCAACTCCTACGAGCAGTACTTC.

This sequence joins TRBV7-6 and TRBJ1-2; D uncertain. This CDR3 has 12 amino acids. Germline lookup yields CDR1 SGHVS and CDR2 FNYEAQ. V was trimmed by 9 bases and J by 7 bases, leaving 15 bases between them. The CDR3: CASRSLKSGYTF. CDR3 nucleotide sequence: TGTGCCAGTCGCTCCTTAAAGTCTGGCTACACCTTC.

The chain links TRBV24-1 to TRBJ2-3, with 8 bases aligning to TRBD1. V trimming: 3 bases; J trimming: 4 bases; junction bases outside the gene matches: 5. This CDR3 spans 15 amino acids. Germline V gene lookup returns CDR1 KGHDR and CDR2 SFDVKD. CDR3 region: CATSDRAGGADTQYF. In nucleotides, the CDR3 is TGTGCCACCAGTGATAGGGCAGGGGGCGCAGATACGCAGTATTTT.